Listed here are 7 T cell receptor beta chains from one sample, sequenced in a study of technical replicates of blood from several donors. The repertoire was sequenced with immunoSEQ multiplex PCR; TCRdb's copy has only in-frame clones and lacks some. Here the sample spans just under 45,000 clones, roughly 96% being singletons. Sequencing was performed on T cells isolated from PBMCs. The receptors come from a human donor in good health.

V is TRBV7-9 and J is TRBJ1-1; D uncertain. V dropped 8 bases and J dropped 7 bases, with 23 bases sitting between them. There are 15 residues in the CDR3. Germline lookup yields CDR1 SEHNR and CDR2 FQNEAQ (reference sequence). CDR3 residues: CASPPPGLAIDEAFF. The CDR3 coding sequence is TGTGCCAGCCCCCCTCCCGGACTTGCCATCGATGAAGCTTTCTTT.

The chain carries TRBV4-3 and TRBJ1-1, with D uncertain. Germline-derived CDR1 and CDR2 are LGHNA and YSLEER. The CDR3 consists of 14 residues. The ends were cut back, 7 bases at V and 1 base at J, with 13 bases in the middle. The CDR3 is CASNLGLGNTEAFF. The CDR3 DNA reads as TGCGCCAGCAACCTAGGACTCGGGAACACTGAAGCTTTCTTT.

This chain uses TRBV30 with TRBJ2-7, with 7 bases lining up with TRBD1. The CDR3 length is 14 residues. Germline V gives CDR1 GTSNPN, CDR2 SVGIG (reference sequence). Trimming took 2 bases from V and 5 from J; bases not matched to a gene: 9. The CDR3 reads CAWSRDSVVDEQYF. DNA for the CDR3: TGTGCCTGGAGTCGGGACAGTGTCGTTGACGAGCAGTACTTC.

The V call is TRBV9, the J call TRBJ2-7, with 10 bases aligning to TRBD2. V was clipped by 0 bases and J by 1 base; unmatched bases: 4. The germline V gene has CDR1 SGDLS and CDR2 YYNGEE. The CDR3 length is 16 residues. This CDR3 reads CASSVGASGGSYEQYF. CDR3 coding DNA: TGTGCCAGCAGCGTAGGGGCTAGCGGGGGATCCTACGAGCAGTACTTC.

CDR3 DNA sequence: TGTGCCAGCAGTGAATTAACTAGCGCTGGCTACACCTTC. It encodes CASSELTSAGYTF. The chain uses TRBV25-1 and TRBJ1-2; unclear D gene. CDR3 length equals 13 residues. CDR1 and CDR2 from the germline V gene are MGHDK and SYGVNS. Trimming took off 1 base at V and 7 bases at J, with 10 bases between the two ends.

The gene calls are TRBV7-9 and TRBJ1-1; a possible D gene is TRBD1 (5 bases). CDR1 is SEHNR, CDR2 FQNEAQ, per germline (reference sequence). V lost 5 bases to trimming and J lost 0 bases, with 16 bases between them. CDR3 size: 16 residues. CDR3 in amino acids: CASSGTRPALNTEAFF. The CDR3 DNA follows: TGTGCCAGCAGCGGGACTAGGCCCGCCCTGAACACTGAAGCTTTCTTT.

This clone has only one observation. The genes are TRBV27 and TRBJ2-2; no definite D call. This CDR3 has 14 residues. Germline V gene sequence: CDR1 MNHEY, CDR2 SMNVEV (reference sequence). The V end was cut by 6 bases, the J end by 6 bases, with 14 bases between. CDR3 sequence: CASSPNLVSGELFF. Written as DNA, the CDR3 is TGTGCCAGCAGCCCTAATCTAGTTTCCGGGGAGCTGTTTTTT.